This is a list of T cell receptor beta chains from one sample in a study of human T cells and chemical hapten exposure. Using its own MiXCR run on the RACE reads, TCRdb lists one record per CDR3 protein. The sample lists around 200,000 distinct CDR3 sequences; around 25% were seen once. Sequences were derived from whole blood, sampled in connection with sensitization to the hapten diphenylcyclopropenone (DPC). The origin of the receptors is a woman aged 40 to 50 with alopecia areata. Some clones in this sample may be carry-over from other donors' samples. The CDR3 runs from the conserved cysteine through the conserved F or W. D genes are given only for firm matches. Size tells how often a clone was seen (once, few, many) or the class of an expanded clone, and some rows leave it out.

clone size,J gene,D gene,V gene,CDR3 DNA,CDR3 protein
.,TRBJ2-3,.,TRBV5-1,TGCGCCAGCTTCGAGGGCCCGACAGATACGCAGTATTTT,CASFEGPTDTQYF
once,TRBJ1-6,TRBD1,TRBV6-5,TGTGCCAGCAGTTACTCGCTGTTCCAGGGGGCGAATTCACCCCTCCACTTT,CASSYSLFQGANSPLHF
few,TRBJ2-5,.,TRBV28,TGTGCCAGCAGCCTGAACATCCAAGAGACCCAGTACTTC,CASSLNIQETQYF
.,TRBJ2-7,TRBD2,TRBV10-3,TGTGCCATCAGTGACTCAAAACCGGGACTAGCAACGGCACCCGAGCAGTACTTC,CAISDSKPGLATAPEQYF
once,TRBJ2-5,TRBD2,TRBV7-2,TGTGCCAGCAGCCCGAGACTAGCTACTAGGAAGGGACAAGAGACCCAGTACTTC,CASSPRLATRKGQETQYF
.,TRBJ2-3,TRBD2,TRBV20-1,TGCAGTGCCAGCCCGCTTGGACTAGTGGGACCCGATACGCAGTATTTT,CSASPLGLVGPDTQYF
few,TRBJ2-1,.,TRBV24-1,TGTGCCACCAGTGACCTTCGGTCTGATCTTCCGGGTGGTGAGCAGTTCTTC,CATSDLRSDLPGGEQFF
.,TRBJ2-7,.,TRBV9,TGTGCCAGCAGCGTAGGGGCGGGCGCCTACGAGCAGTACTTC,CASSVGAGAYEQYF
few,TRBJ2-1,.,TRBV28,TGTGCCAGCAGCCTCCCTCCGGGGAGGGGGGCCGGGAATGAGCAGTTCTTC,CASSLPPGRGAGNEQFF
few,TRBJ2-5,TRBD2,TRBV29-1,TGCAGCGTGGTAGCGGGAGGCCCCCGGGAGACCCAGTACTTC,CSVVAGGPRETQYF
.,TRBJ1-3,.,TRBV16,TGTGCCAGCAGCCAATCTCCGGGAATCTCCGGAAACACCATATATTTT,CASSQSPGISGNTIYF
few,TRBJ2-7,TRBD2,TRBV20-1,TGCAGTGCCCCCCTAGCGGGAGTATACGAGCAGTACTTC,CSAPLAGVYEQYF
.,TRBJ2-1,.,TRBV7-8,TGTGCCAGCACCCCTGGGGGGAGAGTTGAGCAGTTCTTC,CASTPGGRVEQFF
.,TRBJ2-5,.,TRBV2,TGTGCCAGCAGTGTTGACAGGTTTGGAGAGACCCAGTACTTC,CASSVDRFGETQYF